The clone carrying this TCR beta chain was counted at least ten times. TCR beta CDR3 regions were amplified from RNA transcripts. HTBI primers drove first-round RT-PCR of the TCR CDR3. TCRdb called the multiplex PCR reads again in MiXCR, with one record for every CDR3 protein. The sample has a few hundred thousand distinct CDR3 sequences; under 25% are singletons. The CDR3 loop spans 12 amino acids. From germline, CDR1 is MDHEN and CDR2 SYDVKM. Trimming shortened V by 5 bases and J by 10 bases, and 12 bases separated the two germline ends. The data originate from a study of T cells in Graves' hyperthyroidism and ophthalmopathy. Lactation, pregnancy, other autoimmune disease or uncontrolled infection excluded patients.

The TCR originated in a man aged 18 to 29 with Graves' hyperthyroidism. Sequenced material: blood. J is TRBJ1-5 and V is TRBV28, with a weak D call TRBD1 (5 bases). CDR3: CASSPRGEPQHF. The CDR3 DNA follows: TGTGCCAGCAGTCCTCGGGGGGAACCCCAGCATTTT.